The clone carrying this T cell receptor beta chain was recorded once. Its antigen is not known. With 5 bases removed from V and 4 bases from J, the gap between germline ends came to 24 bases. Germline V CDR1 and CDR2: MDHEN, SYDVKM. CDR3 length: 18 amino acids. The sample is drawn from a study of T cell responses to AZD1222 COVID-19 vaccine. Whole-study findings and limits: Among AZD1222 vaccinees, only five or six were seropositive at baseline. It should be noted that donors were predominantly white British and more often female, and clonal diversity was possibly underestimated.

Sequenced by immunoSEQ multiplex PCR; TCRdb stores in-frame clones only, minus some. The table includes roughly 120,000 clones, 85% to 90% detected once. This specimen was peripheral blood, taken 28 days after the second AZD1222 dose. The chain recombines TRBV28 with TRBJ1-5, with no clear D. The receptor's source is an adult who received the AZD1222 COVID-19 vaccine. The CDR3 nucleotides read TGTGCCAGCAGTGTCCTTGGCATTTACGCCGTAAGGAATCAGCCCCAGCATTTT. This sequence encodes CASSVLGIYAVRNQPQHF.